This record concerns one TCR beta chain sequence. This sample is drawn from a study of control samples from healthy donors and cancer patients. V gave up 5 bases and J gave up 13 bases, with 15 bases separating them. This CDR3 is built from 13 residues. The germline V gene has CDR1 SGHAT and CDR2 FQNNGV. Sequencing was performed with immunoSEQ multiplex PCR; in TCRdb, only in-frame clones are kept and a portion is missing. This table holds 120,000 or so clones, roughly nine tenths found once. The clonotype originates from a man in his fifties in good health. V usage is TRBV11-2 and J usage is TRBJ1-6, with D unresolved. The sequenced sample was blood. This CDR3 reads CASSEDAPNPLHF. The CDR3 coding sequence is TGTGCCAGCAGCGAGGACGCGCCGAACCCCCTCCACTTT.